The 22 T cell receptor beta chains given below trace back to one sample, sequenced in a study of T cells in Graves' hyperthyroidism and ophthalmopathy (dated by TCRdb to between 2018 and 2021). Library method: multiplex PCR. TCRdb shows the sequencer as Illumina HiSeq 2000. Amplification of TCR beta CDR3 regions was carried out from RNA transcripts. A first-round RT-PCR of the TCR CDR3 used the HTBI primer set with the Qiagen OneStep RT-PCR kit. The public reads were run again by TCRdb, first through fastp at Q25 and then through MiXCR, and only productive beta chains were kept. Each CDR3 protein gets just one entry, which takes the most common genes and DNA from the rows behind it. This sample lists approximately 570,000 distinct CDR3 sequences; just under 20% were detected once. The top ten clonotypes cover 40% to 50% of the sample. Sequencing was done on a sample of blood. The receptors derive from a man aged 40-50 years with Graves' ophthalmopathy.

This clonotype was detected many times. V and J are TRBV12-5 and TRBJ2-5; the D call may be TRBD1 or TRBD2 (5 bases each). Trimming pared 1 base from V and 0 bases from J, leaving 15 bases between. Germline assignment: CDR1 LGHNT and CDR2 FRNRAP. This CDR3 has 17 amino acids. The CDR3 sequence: CASGLGGRLPYQETQYF. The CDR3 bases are TGTGCTAGTGGTTTGGGGGGACGGTTGCCGTACCAAGAGACCCAGTACTTC.

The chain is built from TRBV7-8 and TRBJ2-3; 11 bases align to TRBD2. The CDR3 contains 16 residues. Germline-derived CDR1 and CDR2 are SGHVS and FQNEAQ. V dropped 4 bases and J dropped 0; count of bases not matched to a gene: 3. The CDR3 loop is CASSSSGGPSTDTQYF. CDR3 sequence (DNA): TGTGCCAGCAGCTCTAGCGGGGGGCCTAGCACAGATACGCAGTATTTT.

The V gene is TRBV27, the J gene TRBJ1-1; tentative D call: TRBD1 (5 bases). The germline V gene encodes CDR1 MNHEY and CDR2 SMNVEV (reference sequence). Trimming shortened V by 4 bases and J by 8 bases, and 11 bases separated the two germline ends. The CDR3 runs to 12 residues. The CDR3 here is CASSSTTEEAFF. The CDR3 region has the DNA TGTGCCAGCAGTTCCACGACAGAAGAAGCTTTCTTT.

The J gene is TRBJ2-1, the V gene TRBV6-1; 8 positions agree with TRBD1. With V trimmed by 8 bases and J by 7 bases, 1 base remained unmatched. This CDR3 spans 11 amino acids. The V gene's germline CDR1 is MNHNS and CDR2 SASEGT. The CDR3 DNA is TGTGCCAGCGGACAGGGAAATGAGCAGTTCTTC. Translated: CASGQGNEQFF.

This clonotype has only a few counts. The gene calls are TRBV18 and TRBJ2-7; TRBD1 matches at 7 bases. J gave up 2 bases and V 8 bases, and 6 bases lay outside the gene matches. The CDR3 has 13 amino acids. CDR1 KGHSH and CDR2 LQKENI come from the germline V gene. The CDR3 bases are TGTGCCAGCAAGACAGGGCAGACCTACGAGCAGTACTTC. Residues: CASKTGQTYEQYF.

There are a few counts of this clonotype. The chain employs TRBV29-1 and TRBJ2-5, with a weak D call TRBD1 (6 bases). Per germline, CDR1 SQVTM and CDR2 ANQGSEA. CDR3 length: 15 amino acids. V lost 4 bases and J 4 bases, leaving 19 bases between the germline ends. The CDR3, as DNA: TGCAGCGTTGTGACTATTTCCGGGACACCAGAGACCCAGTACTTC. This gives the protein CSVVTISGTPETQYF. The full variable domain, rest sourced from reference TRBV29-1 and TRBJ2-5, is SAVISQKPSRDICQRGTSLTIQCQVDSQVTMMFWYRQQPGQSLTLIATANQGSEATYESGFVIDKFPISRPNLTFSTLTVSNMSPEDSSIYLCSVVTISGTPETQYFGPGTRLLVL.

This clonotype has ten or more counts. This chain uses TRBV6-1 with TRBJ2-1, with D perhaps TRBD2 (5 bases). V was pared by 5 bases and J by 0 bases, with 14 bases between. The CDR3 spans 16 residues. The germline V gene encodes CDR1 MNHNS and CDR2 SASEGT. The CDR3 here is CASSPLLRASYNEQFF. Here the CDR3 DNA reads TGTGCCAGCAGTCCTTTGTTGAGGGCCTCCTACAATGAGCAGTTCTTC.

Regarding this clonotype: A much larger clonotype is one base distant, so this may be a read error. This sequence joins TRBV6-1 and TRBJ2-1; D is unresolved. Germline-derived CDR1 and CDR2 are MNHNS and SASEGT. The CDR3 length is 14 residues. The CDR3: CVSTARTSYNEQFF. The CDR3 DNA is TGTGTCAGCACGGCCCGAACCTCCTACAATGAGCAGTTCTTC.

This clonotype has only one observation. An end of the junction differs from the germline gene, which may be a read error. The CDR3 here is CASSLGGRTTEALF. DNA for the CDR3: TGTGCCAGCAGCTTAGGGGGCCGAACCACTGAAGCTCTCTTT. The J gene is TRBJ1-1, the V gene TRBV7-8, with D possibly matching TRBD1 (5 bases). The germline V gene has CDR1 SGHVS and CDR2 FQNEAQ. The CDR3 length is 14 residues.

CDR3 residues: CASSLRQGEETQYF. The CDR3 DNA reads TGTGCCAGCAGCCTCCGACAGGGGGAAGAGACCCAGTACTTC. V and J are TRBV4-2 and TRBJ2-5; 9 bases are shared with TRBD1. Trimming cost V 4 bases and J 3 bases; bases outside gene matches: 3. The CDR3 covers 14 residues. Germline V gene lookup returns CDR1 LGHNA and CDR2 YNFKEQ.

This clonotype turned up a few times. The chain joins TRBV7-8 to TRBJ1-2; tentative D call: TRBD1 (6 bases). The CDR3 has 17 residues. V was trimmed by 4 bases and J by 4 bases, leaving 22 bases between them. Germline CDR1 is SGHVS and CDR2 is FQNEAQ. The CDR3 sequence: CASSSVGGQKPTYGYTF. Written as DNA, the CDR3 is TGTGCCAGCAGCTCTGTGGGGGGACAAAAACCAACCTATGGCTACACCTTC.

Here the CDR3 DNA reads TGCGCCAGCAGCCCGGGGTCCTCTTACACCGGGGAGCTGTTTTTT. Protein sequence: CASSPGSSYTGELFF. The V call is TRBV5-1, the J call TRBJ2-2, with D tentatively TRBD2 (5 bases). Germline V lookup: CDR1 SGHRS, CDR2 YFSETQ. Trimming took 4 bases from V and 3 from J, leaving 13 bases between them. This CDR3 comprises 15 residues.

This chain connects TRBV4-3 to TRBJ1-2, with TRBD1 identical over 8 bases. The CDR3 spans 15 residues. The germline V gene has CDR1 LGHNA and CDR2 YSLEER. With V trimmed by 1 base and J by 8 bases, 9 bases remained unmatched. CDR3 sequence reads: CASSQVKSTGGGYTF. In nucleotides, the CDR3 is TGCGCCAGCAGCCAAGTGAAGTCCACAGGGGGAGGCTACACCTTC.

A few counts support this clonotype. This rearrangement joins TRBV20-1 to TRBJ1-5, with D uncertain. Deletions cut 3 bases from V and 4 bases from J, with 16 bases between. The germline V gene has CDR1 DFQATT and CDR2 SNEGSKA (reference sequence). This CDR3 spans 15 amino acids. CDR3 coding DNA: TGCAGTGCTAGGAGAGGCCTCCGGGATAATCAGCCCCAGCATTTT. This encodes CSARRGLRDNQPQHF.

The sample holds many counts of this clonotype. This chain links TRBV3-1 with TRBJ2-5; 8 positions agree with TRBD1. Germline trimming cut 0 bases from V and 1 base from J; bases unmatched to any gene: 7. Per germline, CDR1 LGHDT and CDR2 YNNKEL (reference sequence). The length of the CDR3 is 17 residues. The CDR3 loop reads CASSQDPDRDIQETQYF. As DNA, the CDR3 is TGTGCCAGCAGCCAAGACCCGGACAGGGATATCCAAGAGACCCAGTACTTC.

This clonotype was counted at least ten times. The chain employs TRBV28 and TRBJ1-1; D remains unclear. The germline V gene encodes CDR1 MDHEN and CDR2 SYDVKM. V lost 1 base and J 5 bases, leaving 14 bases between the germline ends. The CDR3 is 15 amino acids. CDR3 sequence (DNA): TGTGCCAGCAGTTTATCTCGGACTCTGGGTACTGAAGCTTTCTTT. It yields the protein CASSLSRTLGTEAFF.

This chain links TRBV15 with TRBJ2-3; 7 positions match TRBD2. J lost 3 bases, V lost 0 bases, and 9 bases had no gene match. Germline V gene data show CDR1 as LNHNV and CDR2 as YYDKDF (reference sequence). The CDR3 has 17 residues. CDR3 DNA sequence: TGTGCCACCAGCAGAGATCCCGGCGGGAGAGGGACAGATACGCAGTATTTT. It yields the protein CATSRDPGGRGTDTQYF.

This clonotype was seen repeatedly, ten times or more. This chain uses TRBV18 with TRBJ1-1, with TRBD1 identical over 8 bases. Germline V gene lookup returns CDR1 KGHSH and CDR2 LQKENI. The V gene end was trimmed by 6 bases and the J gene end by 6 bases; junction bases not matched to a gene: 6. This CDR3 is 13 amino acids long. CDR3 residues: CASSRTGRAEAFF. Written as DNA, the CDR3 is TGTGCCAGCTCCCGGACAGGGAGGGCTGAAGCTTTCTTT.

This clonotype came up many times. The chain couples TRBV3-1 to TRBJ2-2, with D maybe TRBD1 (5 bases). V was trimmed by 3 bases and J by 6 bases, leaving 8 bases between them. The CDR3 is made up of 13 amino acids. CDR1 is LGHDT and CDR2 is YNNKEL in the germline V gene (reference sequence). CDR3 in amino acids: CASSHRVAGELFF. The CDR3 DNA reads TGTGCCAGCAGCCACAGGGTTGCCGGGGAGCTGTTTTTT.

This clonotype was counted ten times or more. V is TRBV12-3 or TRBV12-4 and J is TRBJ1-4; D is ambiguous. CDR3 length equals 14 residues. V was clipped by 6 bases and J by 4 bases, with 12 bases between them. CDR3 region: CASRFDVSNEKLFF. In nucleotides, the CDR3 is TGTGCCAGCAGGTTCGACGTGAGTAATGAAAAACTGTTTTTT.

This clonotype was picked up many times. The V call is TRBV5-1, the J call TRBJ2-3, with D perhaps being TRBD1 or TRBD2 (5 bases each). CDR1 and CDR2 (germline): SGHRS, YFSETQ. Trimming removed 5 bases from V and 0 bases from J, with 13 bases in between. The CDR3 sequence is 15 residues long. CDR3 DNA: TGCGCCAGCAGACGTCACCGGGACAGCACAGATACGCAGTATTTT. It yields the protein CASRRHRDSTDTQYF.

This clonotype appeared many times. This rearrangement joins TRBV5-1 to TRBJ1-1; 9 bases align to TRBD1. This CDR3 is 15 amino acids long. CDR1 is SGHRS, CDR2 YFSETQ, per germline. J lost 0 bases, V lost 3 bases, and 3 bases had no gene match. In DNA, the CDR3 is TGCGCCAGCAGCTGGACAGGGGACATGAACACTGAAGCTTTCTTT. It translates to CASSWTGDMNTEAFF.